These 30 T cell receptor beta chains share one sample of origin, sequenced in a study of cytotoxic CD8 clonotypes in ibrutinib-treated CLL. Sequencing used immunoSEQ multiplex PCR; TCRdb keeps in-frame clones, though not all of them. The sample carries 150,000 or so clones, 79% recorded once. The material sequenced was PBMCs, taken after 12 months of ibrutinib treatment. These receptors were taken from a human donor with chronic lymphocytic leukemia.

The chain carries TRBV7-2 and TRBJ2-1; 7 positions match TRBD1. Trimming cost V 4 bases and J 2 bases; bases outside gene matches: 8. Germline V CDR1 and CDR2: SGHTA, FQGNSA. The length of the CDR3 is 16 residues. The CDR3 spells CASSSEGAATYNEQFF. In DNA form, the CDR3 reads TGTGCCAGCAGCTCCGAGGGGGCGGCCACCTACAATGAGCAGTTCTTC.

This clone was seen only once. The chain has TRBV11-2 and TRBJ2-2; either TRBD1 or TRBD2 may fit D (5 bases each). Germline V gene data show CDR1 as SGHAT and CDR2 as FQNNGV. The V and J ends lost 3 bases and 6 bases respectively, with 11 bases between them. The CDR3 totals 14 residues. This CDR3 is CASSFAGDAGELFF. The CDR3 DNA reads as TGTGCCAGCAGCTTTGCCGGGGACGCCGGGGAGCTGTTTTTT. Combining the CDR3 with reference TRBV11-2 and TRBJ2-2 gives the whole variable domain EAGVAQSPRYKIIEKRQSVAFWCNPISGHATLYWYQQILGQGPKLLIQFQNNGVVDDSQLPKDRFSAERLKGVDSTLKIQPAKLEDSAVYLCASSFAGDAGELFFGEGSRLTVL.

The V gene is TRBV9, the J gene TRBJ2-6, with TRBD1 matching over 8 bases. After removal of 6 bases from V and 0 bases from J, the junction contained 8 bases not matched to a gene. Germline-derived CDR1 and CDR2 are SGDLS and YYNGEE. The CDR3 has 17 residues. CDR3 region: CASTYRGQVSGANVLTF. In nucleotides, the CDR3 is TGTGCCAGCACCTACCGGGGACAGGTCTCTGGGGCCAACGTCCTGACTTTC.

J is TRBJ2-4 and V is TRBV11-2, with D possibly TRBD1 on 5 matching bases. The V and J ends lost 0 bases and 0 bases respectively, with 6 bases between them. The CDR3 is 15 amino acids. In germline, CDR1 is SGHAT, CDR2 FQNNGV. The CDR3 here is CASSLEGVAKNIQYF. In DNA form, the CDR3 reads TGTGCCAGCAGCTTAGAAGGGGTAGCCAAAAACATTCAGTACTTC.

This chain connects TRBV15 to TRBJ2-3; D is unclear. The CDR3 spans 14 residues. Between the trimmed V and J ends, which lost 1 base and 4 bases, there was a span of 9 bases. Germline-derived CDR1 and CDR2 are LNHNV and YYDKDF (reference sequence). The CDR3 DNA follows: TGTGCCACCAGCAGAGGACGAGTTGCAGATACGCAGTATTTT. Translation gives CATSRGRVADTQYF.

The V call is TRBV7-9, the J call TRBJ2-7; 8 nucleotides agree with TRBD2. J gave up 4 bases and V 5 bases, and 10 bases lay outside the gene matches. The CDR3 is 15 residues long. Germline V gene data show CDR1 as SEHNR and CDR2 as FQNEAQ (reference sequence). For the CDR3, the DNA is TGTGCCAGCAGCCCCAGGGAGCGGGAGTTGTACGAGCAGTACTTC. Its protein is CASSPRERELYEQYF.

J is TRBJ1-4 and V is TRBV6-5; 7 bases map to TRBD1. Trimming removed 6 bases from V and 7 bases from J; junction bases left unmatched: 8. CDR1 and CDR2 from the germline V gene are MNHEY and SVGAGI. This CDR3 contains 14 residues. The CDR3 reads CASSSWDSPEKLFF. Here the CDR3 DNA reads TGTGCCAGCAGCAGCTGGGACAGCCCTGAAAAACTGTTTTTT.

The V gene is TRBV6-1, the J gene TRBJ2-7, with D perhaps TRBD1 (7 bases). In germline, CDR1 is MNHNS, CDR2 SASEGT. The CDR3 consists of 16 residues. V dropped 4 bases and J dropped 6 bases, with 22 bases sitting between them. The CDR3: CASSVRRGGQATEQYF. DNA for the CDR3: TGTGCCAGCAGTGTAAGACGGGGAGGACAGGCGACCGAGCAGTACTTC.

This chain connects TRBV5-6 to TRBJ1-2, with D unclear. CDR1 is SGHDT and CDR2 is YYEEEE in the germline V gene. This CDR3 comprises 15 residues. V was shortened by 2 bases and J by 3 bases, with 14 bases between the two germline ends. The CDR3 sequence: CASSFITVQHYGYTF. CDR3 coding DNA: TGTGCCAGCAGCTTCATAACAGTACAGCACTATGGCTACACCTTC.

The chain has TRBV19 and TRBJ2-5; 10 bases match TRBD2. The end of the DNA aligns better with TRBJ2-7, so the J call may be wrong. The CDR3 has 15 amino acids. From germline, CDR1 is LNHDA and CDR2 SQIVND (reference sequence). CDR3 bases: TGTGCCAGTAGTATCGAGCGGGAGGGGTCCTACGAGCAGTACTTC. It codes for CASSIEREGSYEQYF.

This clone has just a few counts. The rearrangement uses TRBV6-5 and TRBJ1-2; no firm D call. Germline-derived CDR1 and CDR2 are MNHEY and SVGAGI. Trimming took off 5 bases at V and 4 bases at J, with 14 bases between the two ends. This CDR3 region has 14 residues. The CDR3 bases are TGTGCCAGCAGTGTCACCGGGTCCGCCTATGGCTACACCTTC. Its protein product is CASSVTGSAYGYTF.

This chain links TRBV4-1 with TRBJ2-1, with D unclear. CDR1 MGHRA and CDR2 YSYEKL come from the germline V gene. The CDR3 length is 17 residues. Trimming took off 0 bases at V and 3 bases at J, with 15 bases between the two ends. Written as DNA, the CDR3 is TGCGCCAGCAGCCAAGAGATAGGCCAGTCGGACTACAATGAGCAGTTCTTC. Translating gives CASSQEIGQSDYNEQFF.

J is TRBJ2-3 and V is TRBV2; D remains ambiguous. V lost 8 bases and J lost 2, with 11 bases in between. The CDR3 is 13 amino acids. Germline CDR1 is SNHLY and CDR2 is FYNNEI. This CDR3 is CASQTRHTDTQYF. As DNA, the CDR3 is TGTGCCAGCCAGACAAGACACACAGATACGCAGTATTTT.

The gene calls are TRBV7-6 and TRBJ2-1; a weak D match, TRBD2 (5 bases). Deletions cut 0 bases from V and 8 bases from J, with 11 bases between. CDR3 size: 14 residues. CDR1 is SGHVS and CDR2 is FNYEAQ in the germline V gene. CDR3 sequence: CASSLASEGYEQFF. CDR3 coding DNA: TGTGCCAGCAGCTTAGCCTCCGAGGGTTATGAGCAGTTCTTC.

This rearrangement joins TRBV30 to TRBJ1-5; TRBD1 agrees at 8 bases. The CDR3 runs to 19 residues. The J segment lost 1 base and the V segment lost 2 bases, leaving 16 bases of the junction unmatched. The germline V gene has CDR1 GTSNPN and CDR2 SVGIG (reference sequence). CDR3 nucleotides: TGTGCCTGGAGTATGACCGGGACAGGACCAAGAAGGAGCAATCAGCCCCAGCATTTT. Translating gives CAWSMTGTGPRRSNQPQHF.

The CDR3 region has the DNA TGTGCCAGCAGTTTATCGACTAGCGGATATTACAATGAGCAGTTCTTC. This encodes CASSLSTSGYYNEQFF. This sequence joins TRBV27 and TRBJ2-1; 9 positions agree with TRBD2. In germline, CDR1 is MNHEY, CDR2 SMNVEV (reference sequence). The CDR3 loop spans 16 amino acids. The V gene end was trimmed by 0 bases and the J gene end by 4 bases; junction bases not matched to a gene: 4.

The gene calls are TRBV7-2 and TRBJ2-1; 7 bases map to TRBD2. J lost 0 bases, V lost 6 bases, and 8 bases had no gene match. CDR1 SGHTA and CDR2 FQGNSA come from the germline V gene. This CDR3 region has 16 residues. The CDR3 sequence: CASSRTGGSSYNEQFF. The CDR3 DNA follows: TGTGCCAGCAGTCGGACGGGGGGTAGCTCCTACAATGAGCAGTTCTTC. Full variable domain (remainder filled in from reference TRBV7-2 and TRBJ2-1): GAGVSQSPSNKVTEKGKDVELRCDPISGHTALYWYRQSLGQGLEFLIYFQGNSAPDKSGLPSDRFSAERTGGSVSTLTIQRTQQEDSAVYLCASSRTGGSSYNEQFFGPGTRLTVL.

The chain uses TRBV11-2 and TRBJ1-4, with D perhaps TRBD1 (5 bases). The length of the CDR3 is 15 residues. Trimming left V 1 base short and J 8 bases short, with 14 bases between. CDR1 is SGHAT and CDR2 is FQNNGV in the germline V gene. CDR3 residues: CASSLGQGEVEKLFF. Here the CDR3 DNA reads TGTGCCAGCAGCTTAGGACAAGGGGAGGTCGAAAAACTGTTTTTT.

The chain links TRBV11-2 to TRBJ2-7; D is ambiguous. The CDR3 consists of 14 residues. Between the trimmed V and J ends, which lost 5 bases and 3 bases, there was a span of 14 bases. Per the germline V gene, CDR1 is SGHAT and CDR2 is FQNNGV. CDR3 protein: CASSPSKEFYEQYF. The CDR3, as DNA: TGTGCCAGCAGCCCCAGTAAAGAATTCTACGAGCAGTACTTC.

This sequence joins TRBV7-9 and TRBJ2-7; no clear D gene. V was pared by 5 bases and J by 5 bases, with 13 bases between. The length of the CDR3 is 13 residues. Germline V CDR1 and CDR2: SEHNR, FQNEAQ (reference sequence). The CDR3 bases are TGTGCCAGCAGCCTGCCCCTTAGTCACGAGCAGTACTTC. It codes for CASSLPLSHEQYF.

The chain uses TRBV7-2 and TRBJ2-1, with TRBD2 identical over 7 bases. CDR1 is SGHTA and CDR2 is FQGNSA in the germline V gene. CDR3 length equals 16 residues. The junction had 8 bases not matched to a gene; V was cut back by 0 bases and J by 6 bases. CDR3: CASSLAVGRPGNEQFF. The CDR3 coding sequence is TGTGCCAGCAGCTTAGCGGTCGGGAGGCCTGGCAATGAGCAGTTCTTC.

The chain employs TRBV19 and TRBJ2-4; TRBD2 might be the D (6 bases). Trimming removed 1 base from V and 10 bases from J, with 11 bases in between. This CDR3 contains 13 residues. The germline gives CDR1 LNHDA, CDR2 SQIVND (reference sequence). The CDR3 sequence: CASSIGGEEIQYF. CDR3 nucleotide sequence: TGTGCCAGTAGTATAGGGGGGGAGGAAATTCAGTACTTC. The variable domain in full, completed from reference TRBV19 and TRBJ2-4, reads DGGITQSPKYLFRKEGQNVTLSCEQNLNHDAMYWYRQDPGQGLRLIYYSQIVNDFQKGDIAEGYSVSREKKESFPLTVTSAQKNPTAFYLCASSIGGEEIQYFGAGTRLSVL.

J is TRBJ2-2 and V is TRBV5-1; D is possibly TRBD2 (5 bases). Trimming stripped 0 bases from V and 3 bases from J, with 6 bases between. CDR1 and CDR2 from the germline V gene are SGHRS and YFSETQ. CDR3 length equals 14 residues. CDR3 bases: TGCGCCAGCAGCTTGGCCGGGGACACCGGGGAGCTGTTTTTT. This sequence encodes CASSLAGDTGELFF.

This chain connects TRBV7-9 to TRBJ2-7; 8 bases map to TRBD1. Trimming cost V 4 bases and J 5 bases; bases outside gene matches: 13. Germline V gene data show CDR1 as SEHNR and CDR2 as FQNEAQ (reference sequence). The CDR3 spans 16 residues. In DNA form, the CDR3 reads TGTGCCAGCAGCTCACGAATACCCGGGACAGGAGACGAGCAGTACTTC. It specifies CASSSRIPGTGDEQYF.

Of note for this clone: At one of its ends the junction is not consistent with the germline gene, which may arise from a read error. This rearrangement joins TRBV2 to TRBJ2-2; D perhaps matches TRBD2 (5 bases). The CDR3 length is 14 residues. The germline V gene has CDR1 SNHLY and CDR2 FYNNEI. The CDR3 here is CASREGGHTGELFF. For the CDR3, the DNA is TGTGCCAGCAGAGAAGGAGGTCACACCGGGGAGCTGTTTTTT.

This CDR3 is CASSSTAYEQYF. The CDR3 nucleotides read TGTGCCAGCAGCTCGACAGCCTACGAGCAGTACTTC. This sequence joins TRBV7-2 and TRBJ2-7; D is perhaps TRBD1 (5 bases). V lost 4 bases and J lost 2, with 6 bases in between. CDR3 size: 12 residues. The germline V gene has CDR1 SGHTA and CDR2 FQGNSA.

The count of this clone is one. This chain links TRBV27 with TRBJ1-2; the D is unclear. Germline CDR1 is MNHEY and CDR2 is SMNVEV (reference sequence). The V and J ends lost 2 bases and 3 bases respectively, with 7 bases between them. This CDR3 contains 13 residues. In DNA, the CDR3 is TGTGCCAGCAGTTTACTCGGTTACTATGGCTACACCTTC. As protein: CASSLLGYYGYTF.

This chain links TRBV11-2 with TRBJ2-5, with D perhaps matching TRBD1 (6 bases). The CDR3 sequence is 17 residues long. Per germline, CDR1 SGHAT and CDR2 FQNNGV. V dropped 5 bases and J dropped 4 bases, with 23 bases sitting between them. CDR3 DNA sequence: TGTGCCAGCAGCACGCGACTGCTGGGACACCTGGGAGAGACCCAGTACTTC. Its translation: CASSTRLLGHLGETQYF.

The chain joins TRBV5-1 to TRBJ2-1, with no clear D. Trimming stripped 3 bases from V and 4 bases from J, with 11 bases between. Germline CDR1 SGHRS, CDR2 YFSETQ. The CDR3 sequence is 14 residues long. The CDR3 region is CASSSTPGYNEQFF. For the CDR3, the DNA is TGCGCCAGCAGCTCTACCCCCGGGTACAATGAGCAGTTCTTC.

The V and J genes are TRBV5-1 and TRBJ1-3; D remains unclear. The germline CDR1 and CDR2 sequences are SGHRS and YFSETQ. V lost 0 bases and J 0 bases, leaving 13 bases between the germline ends. This CDR3 comprises 17 residues. The CDR3 region is CASSLVVGAGSGNTIYF. For the CDR3, the DNA is TGCGCCAGCAGCTTGGTGGTTGGTGCAGGCTCTGGAAACACCATATATTTT.